The rows below give T cell receptor beta chains drawn from one sample of a study of shared clonotypes between healthy human individuals. Sequencing used immunoSEQ multiplex PCR; TCRdb keeps in-frame clones, though not all of them. The sample has around 560,000 clones; roughly 95% are singletons. The source material was naive CD8+ T cells sorted from blood. The source is a woman younger than 45 in good health. Each CDR3 is given with its conserved first and last residue. D genes are given only for firm matches.

cdr3_aa cdr3_nt j_call d_call v_call
CASSSGTESSYNEQFF TGTGCCAGCAGCTCCGGGACGGAGAGCTCCTACAATGAGCAGTTCTTC TRBJ2-1 NA TRBV5-6
CASNQPQGNTEAFF TGTGCCAGCAATCAACCCCAGGGGAACACTGAAGCTTTCTTT TRBJ1-1 NA TRBV6-6
CASSQEGLGVADPGNEQFF TGTGCCAGCAGCCAAGAGGGGCTTGGGGTAGCGGACCCGGGCAATGAGCAGTTCTTC TRBJ2-1 NA TRBV14
CSAEGAAEAFF TGCAGTGCTGAGGGGGCCGCGGAAGCTTTCTTT TRBJ1-1 TRBD1 TRBV20-1
CASSQEREISGQYF TGCGCCAGCAGCCAAGAGCGGGAGATTAGTGGGCAGTATTTT TRBJ2-3 TRBD2 TRBV4-1
CASSKTQGKEVEKLFF TGCGCCAGCAGCAAAACACAGGGAAAGGAGGTAGAAAAACTGTTTTTT TRBJ1-4 NA TRBV4-1
CASSFCRSSPSYNEQFF TGTGCCAGCAGCTTTTGTCGTAGTTCCCCTTCCTACAATGAGCAGTTCTTC TRBJ2-1 NA TRBV7-3
CASSLGGPETQYF TGTGCCAGCAGCTTAGGGGGACCGGAGACCCAGTACTTC TRBJ2-5 NA TRBV7-9
CASSLKTGGYYEQYF TGTGCCAGCAGCTTAAAGACAGGGGGTTACTACGAGCAGTACTTC TRBJ2-7 TRBD1 TRBV13
CASSFWEGGEQYF TGTGCCAGCAGTTTTTGGGAGGGTGGCGAGCAGTACTTC TRBJ2-7 TRBD2 TRBV28
CASSLGGDYANTGELFF TGTGCCAGCAGTCTGGGAGGAGATTACGCGAACACCGGGGAGCTGTTTTTT TRBJ2-2 NA TRBV27
CASSYPTDRYTEAFF TGTGCCAGCAGTTACCCGACCGACAGGTACACTGAAGCTTTCTTT TRBJ1-1 NA TRBV6-6
CASSLHYSGRAKEGEQFF TGTGCCAGCAGTTTACATTATAGCGGGAGGGCCAAGGAGGGTGAGCAGTTCTTC TRBJ2-1 TRBD2 TRBV28